Listed here are 32 T cell receptor beta chains from one sample, sequenced in a study of monozygotic twins with inflammatory bowel disease. TCRdb processed the 5' RACE reads again and assigns one entry to each CDR3 protein, with no DNA. The table gives about 210,000 distinct CDR3 sequences; the top ten clones make up less than 2% of it. What was sequenced was blood. These receptors came from a human donor with ulcerative colitis or Crohn's disease, or a healthy co-twin of an affected twin (not recorded which).

The V and J genes are TRBV7-9 and TRBJ2-7. The CDR3 extends over 13 amino acids. The germline CDR1 and CDR2 sequences are SEHNR and FQNEAQ (reference sequence). The CDR3 is CASSNTSSYEQYF. The full variable domain, rest sourced from reference TRBV7-9 and TRBJ2-7, is DTGVSQNPRHKITKRGQNVTFRCDPISEHNRLYWYRQTLGQGPEFLTYFQNEAQLEKSRLLSDRFSAERPKGSFSTLEIQRTEQGDSAMYLCASSNTSSYEQYFGPGTRLTVT.

The J gene is TRBJ1-2, the V gene TRBV10-2. The CDR3 consists of 13 residues. The germline gives CDR1 WSHSY, CDR2 SAAADI. Here the CDR3 reads CASSEWTGYGYTF.

This chain joins TRBV18 and TRBJ2-7; TCRdb's D gene call, TRBD1, goes unchecked for lack of DNA. CDR1 is KGHSH and CDR2 is LQKENI in the germline V gene. The CDR3 is made up of 14 amino acids. The CDR3 loop is CASSPWQGEVEQYF. Using reference TRBV18 and TRBJ2-7 for the parts outside the CDR3, the full variable domain is NAGVMQNPRHLVRRRGQEARLRCSPMKGHSHVYWYRQLPEEGLKFMVYLQKENIIDESGMPKERFSAEFPKEGPSILRIQQVVRGDSAAYFCASSPWQGEVEQYFGPGTRLTVT.

This chain links TRBV5-1 with TRBJ2-7; TCRdb's assignment of TRBD1 cannot be checked, as there is no DNA. The CDR3 extends over 14 amino acids. The V gene's germline CDR1 is SGHRS and CDR2 YFSETQ. This chain's CDR3 is CASGSGTGRVKQYF.

The chain links TRBV3-1 to TRBJ1-2; TCRdb's D call of TRBD1 is untestable without DNA. Germline V gives CDR1 LGHDT, CDR2 YNNKEL (reference sequence). The CDR3 loop spans 13 amino acids. The chain's CDR3 is CASSQVGTGGYTF.

The chain combines TRBV7-2 with TRBJ2-5; TCRdb's assignment of TRBD2 cannot be checked, as there is no DNA. The CDR3 runs to 16 residues. Germline V gene sequence: CDR1 SGHTA, CDR2 FQGNSA. CDR3 sequence: CASSSTSGGPGVTQYF.

The V call is TRBV5-1, the J call TRBJ2-1; without DNA, the TCRdb call of TRBD2 cannot be checked. CDR3 size: 19 residues. Germline values: CDR1 SGHRS, CDR2 YFSETQ. CDR3 region: CASSLAGTSGGMAYNEQFF. Together with reference TRBV5-1 and TRBJ2-1, the CDR3 gives the full variable domain: KAGVTQTPRYLIKTRGQQVTLSCSPISGHRSVSWYQQTPGQGLQFLFEYFSETQRNKGNFPGRFSGRQFSNSRSEMNVSTLELGDSALYLCASSLAGTSGGMAYNEQFFGPGTRLTVL.

The chain employs TRBV5-5 and TRBJ2-6. In germline, CDR1 is SGHKS, CDR2 YYEKEE (reference sequence). The CDR3 contains 15 residues. The CDR3 spells CASSSFGAGANVLTF.

This chain uses TRBV19 with TRBJ1-1; with no DNA, the TCRdb D assignment of TRBD1 cannot be verified. The CDR3 has 16 amino acids. CDR1 LNHDA and CDR2 SQIVND come from the germline V gene (reference sequence). This CDR3 reads CASSSEGRTLNTEAFF. Using reference TRBV19 and TRBJ1-1 for the parts outside the CDR3, the full variable domain is DGGITQSPKYLFRKEGQNVTLSCEQNLNHDAMYWYRQDPGQGLRLIYYSQIVNDFQKGDIAEGYSVSREKKESFPLTVTSAQKNPTAFYLCASSSEGRTLNTEAFFGQGTRLTVV.

The chain carries TRBV7-2 and TRBJ1-5. Germline V CDR1 and CDR2: SGHTA, FQGNSA. The CDR3 runs 15 residues. CDR3 region: CASSLGVRSNQPQHF.

V and J are TRBV7-6 and TRBJ1-6; there is no DNA to check the TCRdb D call of TRBD1. The CDR3 loop spans 14 amino acids. Per the germline V gene, CDR1 is SGHVS and CDR2 is FNYEAQ. The CDR3 spells CASSSRPTGGPLHF.

The rearrangement joins TRBV7-2 to TRBJ2-1; TCRdb's D call of TRBD1 is untestable without DNA. CDR3 size: 14 residues. Looked up from germline, CDR1 is SGHTA and CDR2 is FQGNSA. CDR3 sequence: CASSLGSTANEQFF.

The chain joins TRBV7-9 to TRBJ1-4; lacking DNA, the TRBD1 call made by TCRdb goes unchecked. Germline CDR1 SEHNR, CDR2 FQNEAQ (reference sequence). This CDR3 contains 14 residues. The CDR3: CASSFGQGQEKLFF.

The chain is built from TRBV20-1 and TRBJ2-5; TCRdb selects TRBD1, and the lack of DNA leaves this call unchecked. Germline-derived CDR1 and CDR2 are DFQATT and SNEGSKA (reference sequence). The CDR3 consists of 12 residues. The CDR3 sequence: CSAGRQGETQYF.

V is TRBV7-2 and J is TRBJ1-2; TCRdb designates TRBD1, a call that cannot be tested without DNA. Germline V gene lookup returns CDR1 SGHTA and CDR2 FQGNSA. The CDR3 sequence is 13 residues long. CDR3 region: CASSFGGPYGYTF.

This chain links TRBV10-3 with TRBJ2-2; with no DNA, the TCRdb D assignment of TRBD1 cannot be verified. From germline, CDR1 is ENHRY and CDR2 SYGVKD. This CDR3 is 13 amino acids long. This CDR3 is CAIRSGRTGELFF.

The chain joins TRBV20-1 to TRBJ2-7; the D call from TCRdb, TRBD1, cannot be confirmed without DNA. Germline loops: CDR1 DFQATT, CDR2 SNEGSKA (reference sequence). CDR3 length: 12 amino acids. The CDR3 reads CSARRQGVEQYF.

This chain connects TRBV5-1 to TRBJ2-3; lacking DNA, the TRBD1 call made by TCRdb goes unchecked. This CDR3 has 12 amino acids. Germline assignment: CDR1 SGHRS and CDR2 YFSETQ. This CDR3 reads CASSGTGDTQYF.

This chain uses TRBV10-3 with TRBJ1-1. CDR1 and CDR2 (germline): ENHRY, SYGVKD. The CDR3 length is 13 residues. CDR3 in amino acids: CAISEWLNTEAFF.

The chain couples TRBV11-2 to TRBJ1-1. Germline CDR1 and CDR2: SGHAT and FQNNGV. The CDR3 has 14 residues. CDR3 sequence: CASSLELVVTEAFF.

The rearrangement links TRBV7-3 to TRBJ1-1; TCRdb picks TRBD1, but there is no DNA to check that call. The CDR3 runs to 12 residues. From germline, CDR1 is SGHTA and CDR2 FQGTGA. The CDR3: CASRSGTDEAFF.

V usage is TRBV6-5 and J usage is TRBJ2-2; TCRdb selects TRBD2, and the lack of DNA leaves this call unchecked. The CDR3 spans 13 residues. Germline CDR1 and CDR2: MNHEY and SVGAGI. CDR3 loop: CASNTRRTGELFF.

The genes are TRBV5-1 and TRBJ1-1. The germline V gene encodes CDR1 SGHRS and CDR2 YFSETQ. This CDR3 spans 14 amino acids. The CDR3 protein is CASSLEMDSYKAFF.

V gene TRBV7-2 combines with J gene TRBJ1-1; TCRdb's D call of TRBD1 is untestable without DNA. CDR1 and CDR2 from the germline V gene are SGHTA and FQGNSA. This CDR3 has 14 amino acids. The CDR3 protein is CASSLMAGGAEAFF.

The V and J genes are TRBV15 and TRBJ1-1. This CDR3 is 12 amino acids long. CDR1 LNHNV and CDR2 YYDKDF come from the germline V gene (reference sequence). CDR3 amino acids: CATRDGNTEAFF.

The chain employs TRBV5-4 and TRBJ1-4. This CDR3 contains 15 residues. Germline CDR1 reads SGHNT; CDR2 reads YYREEE (reference sequence). This CDR3 reads CASSLSARGDEKLFF.

The rearrangement joins TRBV25-1 to TRBJ1-1; TCRdb designates TRBD1, a call that cannot be tested without DNA. Germline values: CDR1 MGHDK, CDR2 SYGVNS. The length of the CDR3 is 14 residues. CDR3 residues: CASSERGWDTEAFF.

The rearrangement uses TRBV15 and TRBJ2-5; TCRdb calls TRBD2, which cannot be checked without DNA. This CDR3 is 16 amino acids long. Germline loops: CDR1 LNHNV, CDR2 YYDKDF (reference sequence). CDR3 in amino acids: CATSRDPPAGGGTQYF.

The chain combines TRBV7-9 with TRBJ1-4. This CDR3 has 15 amino acids. CDR1 and CDR2 (germline): SEHNR, FQNEAQ (reference sequence). This CDR3 is CASSLGYATNEKLFF.

CDR3 amino acids: CASSPGISLPEAFF. The rearrangement joins TRBV12-3 or TRBV12-4 to TRBJ1-1; the TCRdb D gene call, TRBD1, has no DNA to confirm it. This CDR3 comprises 14 residues.

The V gene is TRBV20-1, the J gene TRBJ2-7; the TCRdb call, TRBD1, lacks DNA for checking. The CDR3 covers 13 residues. Per the germline V gene, CDR1 is DFQATT and CDR2 is SNEGSKA (reference sequence). The CDR3 protein is CSAPRGTAYEQYF.

The chain combines TRBV11-1 with TRBJ2-2; TCRdb's D call, TRBD1, is unchecked because there is no DNA. CDR3 length: 16 amino acids. Germline loops: CDR1 SGHAT, CDR2 FQDESV (reference sequence). CDR3 in amino acids: CASSLAIAGATGELFF.